The 20 T cell receptor beta chains in this list originate from one sample, sequenced in a study of Graves' ophthalmopathy and Graves' hyperthyroidism. RNA transcripts were the source from which TCR beta CDR3 regions were amplified. First-round RT-PCR employed HTBI primers, with a second-round multiplex PCR after it. Each CDR3 protein gets one entry after TCRdb re-called the multiplex PCR reads with MiXCR. This sample has 400,000 to 500,000 distinct CDR3 sequences, with approximately 21% found just once. Sequencing input: peripheral blood. The receptor source for this set is a woman aged 18-30 years with stable Graves' hyperthyroidism.

This clonotype was observed many times. The chain joins TRBV7-2 to TRBJ2-7; 13 nucleotides agree with TRBD2. Germline V gives CDR1 SGHTA, CDR2 FQGNSA. With 3 bases clipped from V and 3 bases from J, the junction kept 2 bases outside the gene matches. CDR3 length: 15 amino acids. CDR3 bases: TGTGCCAGCAGCTTCGGACTAGCGGGAGTCTACGAGCAGTACTTC. It specifies CASSFGLAGVYEQYF.

This clonotype was observed at least ten times. The CDR3 loop is CASSLMSDTEAFF. The CDR3 DNA is TGTGCCAGCAGTTTGATGTCGGACACTGAAGCTTTCTTT. The rearrangement uses TRBV27 and TRBJ1-1; D uncertain. The CDR3 totals 13 residues. V lost 3 bases, J lost 3 bases, and 8 bases lay in between. CDR1 and CDR2 (germline): MNHEY, SMNVEV (reference sequence).

This clonotype was detected many times. This rearrangement joins TRBV5-6 to TRBJ1-2, with 12 bases aligning to TRBD1. Germline lookup yields CDR1 SGHDT and CDR2 YYEEEE. J lost 4 bases, V lost 5 bases, and 6 bases had no gene match. This CDR3 comprises 15 residues. This CDR3 reads CASSRDRGQGYGYTF. The CDR3 bases are TGTGCCAGCAGTCGGGACAGGGGGCAAGGCTATGGCTACACCTTC.

This clonotype was seen a few times. A much more abundant neighbour one base away suggests this may be a read error. The conserved closing phenylalanine or tryptophan is absent in this CDR3, likely reflecting a read error. The chain uses TRBV7-8 and TRBJ1-1, with D possibly being TRBD1 (5 bases). Germline V gives CDR1 SGHVS, CDR2 FQNEAQ. V lost 5 bases, J lost 1 base, and 11 bases lay in between. The CDR3 length is 14 residues. CDR3 sequence (DNA): TGTGCCAGCAGCACCTGGGGGGGGAACACTGAAGCTTTCTAT. Translating it yields CASSTWGGNTEAFY.

This clonotype was recorded at least ten times. The V call is TRBV7-2, the J call TRBJ2-7; 14 bases fit TRBD2. The germline CDR1 and CDR2 sequences are SGHTA and FQGNSA. The trim removed 1 base at V and 6 bases at J, leaving 2 bases unmatched. The CDR3 extends over 15 amino acids. The CDR3 bases are TGTGCCAGCAGCTTAGGAGGACTAGCGGGAGGCGAGCAGTACTTC. Its protein is CASSLGGLAGGEQYF.

The DNA for the CDR3 is TGTGCCAGCAGCAATGACTATCAAGAGACCCAGTACTTC. Protein product: CASSNDYQETQYF. The rearrangement links TRBV6-1 to TRBJ2-5; tentatively, D is TRBD2 (5 bases). The CDR3 spans 13 residues. Germline V gives CDR1 MNHNS, CDR2 SASEGT. V gave up 6 bases and J gave up 2 bases, with 10 bases separating them.

V and J are TRBV6-1 and TRBJ1-2, with unresolved D. The V end lost 5 bases, the J end lost 6 bases, and 19 bases lay between the germline ends. CDR1 and CDR2 (germline): MNHNS, SASEGT. This CDR3 has 15 residues. CDR3 sequence reads: CASSQVHGSRDGYTF. CDR3 DNA: TGTGCCAGCAGTCAAGTCCACGGAAGTCGGGATGGCTACACCTTC.

This clonotype came up many times. The chain uses TRBV6-2 or TRBV6-3 and TRBJ2-7; perhaps TRBD2 as D (6 bases). Germline CDR1 is MNHEY and CDR2 is SVGEGT. This CDR3 comprises 12 residues. V was trimmed by 8 bases and J by 2 bases, leaving 10 bases between them. DNA of the CDR3: TGTGCCAGCGGGCGGGGAGCCTACGAGCAGTACTTC. Protein sequence: CASGRGAYEQYF.

The sample holds many counts of this clonotype. J is TRBJ2-2 and V is TRBV5-1, with D maybe TRBD2 (5 bases). The CDR3 covers 16 residues. Germline lookup yields CDR1 SGHRS and CDR2 YFSETQ. Trimming removed 0 bases at V and 7 bases at J, with 16 bases between. The CDR3 loop is CASSLGRDALSGELFF. The CDR3 DNA sequence: TGCGCCAGCAGCTTGGGACGGGATGCCCTTAGCGGGGAGCTGTTTTTT.

This clonotype showed up just a few times. V usage is TRBV10-1 and J usage is TRBJ2-2; D unresolved. The CDR3 is 13 amino acids. V shed 1 base and J shed 6 bases, with 6 bases lying between them. Germline CDR1 is WNHNN and CDR2 is SYGVQD (reference sequence). For the CDR3, the DNA is TGCGCCAGCAGTGAGTTGAGAGCCGGGGAGCTGTTTTTT. Residues: CASSELRAGELFF.

This clonotype has a count of ten or more. The chain joins TRBV27 to TRBJ2-5; 14 bases line up with TRBD2. The CDR3 has 16 residues. Looked up from germline, CDR1 is MNHEY and CDR2 is SMNVEV (reference sequence). V dropped 5 bases and J dropped 5; count of bases not matched to a gene: 7. The CDR3 DNA is TGTGCCAGCAGTCCACGACTAGCGGGAGGGAGGGAGACCCAGTACTTC. Its protein is CASSPRLAGGRETQYF.

CDR3 amino acids: CSARDPTGEAFF. As DNA, the CDR3 is TGCAGTGCTAGAGATCCCACAGGCGAAGCTTTCTTT. The chain joins TRBV20-1 to TRBJ1-1; D is possibly TRBD1 (5 bases). Between the trimmed V and J ends, which lost 0 bases and 8 bases, there was a span of 10 bases. Per the germline V gene, CDR1 is DFQATT and CDR2 is SNEGSKA (reference sequence). CDR3 size: 12 residues.

This clonotype was seen many times. This chain links TRBV7-8 with TRBJ1-2; D gene ambiguous. The CDR3 extends over 12 amino acids. Germline values: CDR1 SGHVS, CDR2 FQNEAQ. Trimming took 5 bases from V and 7 from J, leaving 11 bases between them. As DNA, the CDR3 is TGTGCCAGCAGCGATGACGGAATTGGCTACACCTTC. Residues: CASSDDGIGYTF.

There are many counts of this clonotype. The CDR3, as DNA: TGCAGTGCTAGAGCAGGGCGCCCCCTTTTAGGGTATGGCTACACCTTC. Amino acids: CSARAGRPLLGYGYTF. This chain joins TRBV20-1 and TRBJ1-2; weak D call: TRBD1 (5 bases). The V and J ends lost 1 base and 5 bases respectively, with 20 bases between them. The germline V gene encodes CDR1 DFQATT and CDR2 SNEGSKA (reference sequence). CDR3 length: 16 residues.

At least ten counts were recorded for this clonotype. The chain links TRBV11-2 to TRBJ2-4, with 7 bases matching TRBD2. CDR3 size: 15 residues. Germline-derived CDR1 and CDR2 are SGHAT and FQNNGV. Trimming removed 6 bases from V and 0 bases from J; junction bases left unmatched: 5. DNA for the CDR3: TGTGCCAGCAGGGGCGGGGGACTAGCCAAAAACATTCAGTACTTC. This gives the protein CASRGGGLAKNIQYF. Drawing the rest from reference TRBV11-2 and TRBJ2-4, the complete variable domain is EAGVAQSPRYKIIEKRQSVAFWCNPISGHATLYWYQQILGQGPKLLIQFQNNGVVDDSQLPKDRFSAERLKGVDSTLKIQPAKLEDSAVYLCASRGGGLAKNIQYFGAGTRLSVL.

This clonotype was counted many times. The chain employs TRBV28 and TRBJ1-1; D may be TRBD1 (5 bases). Trimming pared 4 bases from V and 5 bases from J, leaving 17 bases between. Germline lookup yields CDR1 MDHEN and CDR2 SYDVKM. The CDR3 has 15 amino acids. The CDR3, as DNA: TGTGCCAGCAGTTACCTAGGGACCGGGGGAACTGAAGCTTTCTTT. This translates into CASSYLGTGGTEAFF.

This clonotype was seen at least ten times. The chain uses TRBV30 and TRBJ2-7; perhaps TRBD2 as D (7 bases). The CDR3 sequence is 12 residues long. From germline, CDR1 is GTSNPN and CDR2 SVGIG (reference sequence). With 3 bases removed from V and 6 bases from J, the gap between germline ends came to 12 bases. The CDR3 DNA reads as TGTGCCTGGAGGGGGGGGCGCACCGAGCAGTACTTC. This gives the protein CAWRGGRTEQYF.

This clonotype was counted at least ten times. The chain employs TRBV20-1 and TRBJ2-2; D gene uncertain. Germline V gives CDR1 DFQATT, CDR2 SNEGSKA (reference sequence). This CDR3 contains 11 residues. The V end was cut by 4 bases, the J end by 5 bases, with 5 bases between. CDR3 sequence (DNA): TGCAGTGCTATGGGAACCGGGGAGCTGTTTTTT. It yields the protein CSAMGTGELFF.

This clonotype was found many times. This rearrangement joins TRBV4-3 to TRBJ1-5; no reliable D call. The germline V gene encodes CDR1 LGHNA and CDR2 YSLEER. V was pared by 0 bases and J by 6 bases, with 6 bases between. This CDR3 is built from 13 residues. CDR3 protein: CASSQDSGQPQHF. CDR3 DNA sequence: TGCGCCAGCAGCCAAGATTCGGGTCAGCCCCAGCATTTT.

In its sample, this clonotype was seen a few times. The gene calls are TRBV11-2 and TRBJ2-7; D is perhaps TRBD2 (5 bases). Trimming pared 5 bases from V and 4 bases from J, leaving 12 bases between. The germline V gene has CDR1 SGHAT and CDR2 FQNNGV. The CDR3 is 13 residues long. For the CDR3, the DNA is TGTGCCAGCAGCCTTAAGAGAGGGTACGAGCAGTACTTC. Encoded protein: CASSLKRGYEQYF.